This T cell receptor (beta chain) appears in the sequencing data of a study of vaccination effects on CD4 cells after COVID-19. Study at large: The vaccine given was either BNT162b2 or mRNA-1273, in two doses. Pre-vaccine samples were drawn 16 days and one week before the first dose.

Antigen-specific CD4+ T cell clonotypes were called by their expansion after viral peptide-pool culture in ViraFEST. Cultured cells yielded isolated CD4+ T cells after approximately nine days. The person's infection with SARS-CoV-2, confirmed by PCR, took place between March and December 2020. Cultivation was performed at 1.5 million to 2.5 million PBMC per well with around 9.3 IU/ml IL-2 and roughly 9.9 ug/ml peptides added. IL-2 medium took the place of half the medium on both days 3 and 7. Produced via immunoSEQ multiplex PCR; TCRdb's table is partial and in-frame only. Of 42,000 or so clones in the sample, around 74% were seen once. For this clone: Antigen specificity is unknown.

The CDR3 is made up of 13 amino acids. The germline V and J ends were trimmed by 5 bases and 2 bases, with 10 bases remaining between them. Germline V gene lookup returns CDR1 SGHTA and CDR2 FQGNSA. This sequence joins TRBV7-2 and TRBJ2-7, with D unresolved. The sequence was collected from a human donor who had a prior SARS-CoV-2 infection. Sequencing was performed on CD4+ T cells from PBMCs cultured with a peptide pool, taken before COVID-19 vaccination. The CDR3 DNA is TGTGCCAGCAGCAGACGGTCCACCTACGAGCAGTACTTC. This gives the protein CASSRRSTYEQYF.